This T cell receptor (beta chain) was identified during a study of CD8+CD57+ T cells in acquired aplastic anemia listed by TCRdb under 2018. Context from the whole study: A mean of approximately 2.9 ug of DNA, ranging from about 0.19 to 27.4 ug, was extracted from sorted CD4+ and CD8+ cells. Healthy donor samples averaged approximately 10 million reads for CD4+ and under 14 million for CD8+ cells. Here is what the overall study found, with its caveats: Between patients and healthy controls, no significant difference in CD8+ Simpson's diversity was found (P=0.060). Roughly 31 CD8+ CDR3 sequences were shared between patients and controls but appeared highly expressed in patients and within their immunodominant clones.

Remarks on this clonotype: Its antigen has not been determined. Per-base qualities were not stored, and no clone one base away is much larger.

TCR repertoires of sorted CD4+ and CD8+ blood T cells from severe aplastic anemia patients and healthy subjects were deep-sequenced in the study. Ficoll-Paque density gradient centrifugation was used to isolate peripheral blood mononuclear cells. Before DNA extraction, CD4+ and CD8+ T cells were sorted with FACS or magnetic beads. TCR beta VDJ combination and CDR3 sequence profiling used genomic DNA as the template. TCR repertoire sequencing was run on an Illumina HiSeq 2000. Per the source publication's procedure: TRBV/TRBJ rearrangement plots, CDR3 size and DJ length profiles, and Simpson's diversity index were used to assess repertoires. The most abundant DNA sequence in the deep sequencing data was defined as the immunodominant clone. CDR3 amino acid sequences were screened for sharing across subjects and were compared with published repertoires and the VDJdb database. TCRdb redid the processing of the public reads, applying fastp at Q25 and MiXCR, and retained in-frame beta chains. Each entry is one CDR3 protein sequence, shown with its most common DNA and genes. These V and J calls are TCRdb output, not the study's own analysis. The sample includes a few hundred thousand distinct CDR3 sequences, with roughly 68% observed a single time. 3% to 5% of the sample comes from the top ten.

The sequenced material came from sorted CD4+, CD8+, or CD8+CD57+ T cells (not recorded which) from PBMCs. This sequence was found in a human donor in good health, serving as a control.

The nucleotides read TGTGCCAGCAGCTCCGGCGCAAGGGAAGCAGATACGCAGTATTTT. Translated, this gives CASSSGAREADTQYF. Here the chain combines TRBV7-2 and TRBJ2-3; no D segment can be confidently identified. The junction shows trimming of 4 bases on V and 4 bases on J, plus 15 bases between the germline ends. The CDR3 sequence holds 15 residues, the cysteine and phenylalanine included. Only the CDR3 DNA is retained, 45 bases long and in frame from the first base. CDR1 and CDR2 are drawn from the germline V gene: SGHTA, FQGNSA.